The rows below give T cell receptor beta chains drawn from one sample of a study of T cells in Graves' hyperthyroidism and ophthalmopathy. From the multiplex PCR reads, TCRdb called clonotypes with MiXCR, one entry per CDR3 protein. This table has fewer than 350,000 distinct CDR3 sequences, 15% to 20% appearing once. The sequencing input was blood. The source is a woman in her forties or fifties with Graves' hyperthyroidism. Both conserved end residues are part of each CDR3. D genes are given only for firm matches. Clone size is not always given. Where it is, it says once, few, many or a class for expanded clones.

>TRBV30|TRBJ2-2|many|.
CAWSPESTANTGELFF
TGTGCCTGGAGCCCCGAATCGACAGCGAACACCGGGGAGCTGTTTTTT
>TRBV7-6|TRBJ2-2|.|TRBD2
CASKKAAGEHTGELFF
TGTGCCAGCAAAAAGGCAGCGGGGGAACACACCGGGGAGCTGTTTTTT
>TRBV7-2|TRBJ1-2|many|.
CASSLLARAESANYGYTF
TGTGCCAGCAGCTTATTAGCTCGTGCAGAAAGCGCGAACTATGGCTACACCTTC
>TRBV11-2|TRBJ2-3|few|TRBD2
CASSPRTSGGAGDTQYF
TGTGCCAGCAGCCCGAGGACTAGCGGGGGGGCTGGAGATACGCAGTATTTT
>TRBV7-9|TRBJ1-3|.|.
CASSFDTPLSGNTIYF
TGTGCCAGCAGCTTTGACACTCCTCTCTCTGGAAACACCATATATTTT
>TRBV19|TRBJ2-1|.|TRBD2
CAWSPGTNLYNEQFF
TGTGCCTGGAGTCCCGGGACTAACCTCTACAATGAGCAGTTCTTC
>TRBV4-1|TRBJ2-1|.|.
CASSQPRENNEQFF
TGCGCCAGCAGCCAACCTCGGGAGAACAATGAGCAGTTCTTC
>TRBV11-2|TRBJ2-1|many|TRBD2
CASSTHLGLAQEQFF
TGTGCCAGCAGCACCCACCTGGGACTAGCTCAGGAGCAGTTCTTC
>TRBV5-1|TRBJ2-2|.|TRBD2
CASSLGRGGKDTGELFF
TGCGCCAGCAGCTTGGGCCGCGGGGGAAAGGACACCGGGGAGCTGTTTTTT
>TRBV6-2/TRBV6-3|TRBJ1-6|.|.
CASSYGRTIHF
TGTGCCAGCAGTTATGGGAGGACAATCCACTTT
>TRBV19|TRBJ2-1|few|TRBD2
CASSGTSGRADYNEQFF
TGTGCCAGTAGTGGGACTAGCGGGAGGGCCGACTACAATGAGCAGTTCTTC
>TRBV6-1|TRBJ1-2|few|TRBD1
CASSEQGAVYYGYTF
TGTGCCAGCAGTGAACAGGGGGCTGTGTACTATGGCTACACCTTC